The 15 T cell receptor beta chains below come from one sample, sequenced in a study of shared clonotypes between healthy human individuals. TCRdb's table, derived via immunoSEQ multiplex PCR, lists solely in-frame clones and lacks some. Of about a million clones in the sample, around three quarters were seen once. Sequenced sample: memory CD4+ T cells sorted from blood. Specified subset: CD45RA-negative fraction. The origin of the receptors is a man aged 18 to 29 in good health.

This clone appeared a single time. The chain is built from TRBV2 and TRBJ1-2; D may be TRBD1 (6 bases). Germline V gives CDR1 SNHLY, CDR2 FYNNEI. This CDR3 comprises 15 residues. V lost 3 bases and J 4 bases, leaving 15 bases between the germline ends. The CDR3 region is CASSDFGGAGYGYTF. CDR3 DNA sequence: TGTGCCAGCAGTGACTTTGGGGGCGCAGGCTATGGCTACACCTTC.

This clone was found once. J is TRBJ1-3 and V is TRBV10-3; 7 bases match TRBD1. The CDR3 runs to 13 residues. The germline V gene has CDR1 ENHRY and CDR2 SYGVKD. J was trimmed by 7 bases and V by 10 bases; bases with no gene match: 10. The CDR3 nucleotides read TGTGCCACCATCGACAGGGAAAGGAACACCATATATTTT. Protein sequence: CATIDRERNTIYF.

The V and J genes are TRBV30 and TRBJ1-6; D possibly corresponds to TRBD1 (5 bases). Germline V gene data show CDR1 as GTSNPN and CDR2 as SVGIG (reference sequence). There are 17 residues in the CDR3. Trimming left V 0 bases short and J 7 bases short, with 19 bases between. This CDR3 is CAWSVRSTQGNNSPLHF. CDR3 bases: TGTGCCTGGAGTGTACGGAGCACCCAGGGTAACAATTCACCCCTCCACTTT.

Only a few counts were recorded for this clone. This rearrangement joins TRBV28 to TRBJ1-6; D possibly corresponds to TRBD1 (6 bases). Germline V gene lookup returns CDR1 MDHEN and CDR2 SYDVKM. The CDR3 runs to 12 residues. Trimming left V 7 bases short and J 11 bases short, with 12 bases between. The CDR3 is CASKGDGPPLHF. The CDR3 DNA reads TGTGCCAGCAAGGGGGACGGGCCACCCCTCCACTTT.

This rearrangement joins TRBV19 to TRBJ2-5, with 12 bases identical to TRBD1. CDR3 size: 17 residues. Germline V gene lookup returns CDR1 LNHDA and CDR2 SQIVND (reference sequence). V lost 4 bases to trimming and J lost 5 bases; unmatched junction nucleotides: 11. CDR3 region: CASSTGQGALGSETQYF. The CDR3 bases are TGTGCCAGTAGTACGGGACAGGGGGCGCTTGGTTCGGAGACCCAGTACTTC.

This clone was picked up one time. CDR3 sequence (DNA): TGTGCCAGCTCACGATTTGACAACAGGGGCGGAACAGATACGCAGTATTTT. As protein: CASSRFDNRGGTDTQYF. This chain links TRBV18 with TRBJ2-3; 7 bases agree with TRBD1. The CDR3 runs 17 residues. CDR1 and CDR2 (germline): KGHSH, LQKENI. V shed 4 bases, J shed 3 bases, and the junction held 13 bases outside the gene matches.

This clone was observed a handful of times. The rearrangement uses TRBV7-2 and TRBJ2-3; TRBD2 agrees at 14 bases. The ends lost 3 bases at V and 2 bases at J; junction bases unmatched: 7. This CDR3 is 18 amino acids long. Per germline, CDR1 SGHTA and CDR2 FQGNSA. The chain's CDR3 is CASSFRLAGGPATDTQYF. The CDR3 nucleotides are TGTGCCAGCAGCTTCAGACTAGCGGGGGGGCCAGCCACAGATACGCAGTATTTT.

The V and J genes are TRBV6-5 and TRBJ2-3, with TRBD2 matching 8 bases. The germline V gene encodes CDR1 MNHEY and CDR2 SVGAGI. V shed 5 bases, J shed 5 bases, and the junction held 6 bases outside the gene matches. This CDR3 is built from 14 residues. The CDR3 sequence is CASSPGLARDTQYF. CDR3 DNA sequence: TGTGCCAGCAGTCCCGGACTAGCCCGAGATACGCAGTATTTT.

The chain links TRBV19 to TRBJ1-6; possible D gene TRBD1, 5 bases. Deletions cut 9 bases from V and 9 bases from J, with 15 bases between. The CDR3 runs to 13 residues. The germline V gene has CDR1 LNHDA and CDR2 SQIVND (reference sequence). Here the CDR3 reads CASVDISGSPLHF. The CDR3 bases are TGTGCCAGCGTGGACATCTCGGGTTCACCCCTCCACTTT. The full variable domain, with the rest looked up from reference TRBV19 and TRBJ1-6, is DGGITQSPKYLFRKEGQNVTLSCEQNLNHDAMYWYRQDPGQGLRLIYYSQIVNDFQKGDIAEGYSVSREKKESFPLTVTSAQKNPTAFYLCASVDISGSPLHFGNGTRLTVT.

The CDR3 protein is CATSRDRAPYSIGYTF. CDR3 in DNA: TGTGCCACCAGCAGAGATCGTGCGCCGTACTCCATTGGCTACACCTTC. V is TRBV15 and J is TRBJ1-2; D uncertain. The CDR3 runs 16 residues. Per the germline V gene, CDR1 is LNHNV and CDR2 is YYDKDF (reference sequence). V lost 0 bases and J lost 7, with 18 bases in between.

This chain links TRBV30 with TRBJ1-1; D perhaps matches TRBD1 (5 bases). CDR1 GTSNPN and CDR2 SVGIG come from the germline V gene (reference sequence). The CDR3 consists of 14 residues. Trimming removed 3 bases from V and 11 bases from J, with 22 bases in between. The CDR3 coding sequence is TGTGCCTGGAGGTCCTCGGGGGGGACCCAGCGGGCTTTCTTT. It encodes CAWRSSGGTQRAFF.

This chain links TRBV11-2 with TRBJ1-1; no definite D call. V dropped 3 bases and J dropped 4 bases, with 12 bases sitting between them. Germline V CDR1 and CDR2: SGHAT, FQNNGV. This CDR3 spans 14 amino acids. The chain's CDR3 is CASSFLDMSTEAFF. In DNA, the CDR3 is TGTGCCAGCAGCTTTTTAGATATGAGCACTGAAGCTTTCTTT.

V and J are TRBV30 and TRBJ1-2; D is unresolved. Per the germline V gene, CDR1 is GTSNPN and CDR2 is SVGIG (reference sequence). The V and J ends lost 4 bases and 4 bases respectively, with 16 bases between them. CDR3 length: 14 amino acids. The CDR3 DNA reads as TGTGCCTGGACCTCCGCCTTAGTTCTCTATGGCTACACCTTC. Its protein product is CAWTSALVLYGYTF.

This clone was picked up one time. The V call is TRBV11-2, the J call TRBJ1-2, with TRBD1 matching 7 bases. Germline V gives CDR1 SGHAT, CDR2 FQNNGV. The length of the CDR3 is 13 residues. V shed 5 bases, J shed 8 bases, and the junction held 8 bases outside the gene matches. The CDR3 loop is CASSPTYRGGYTF. In DNA, the CDR3 is TGTGCCAGCAGCCCAACCTACAGGGGCGGCTACACCTTC. The full variable domain, its missing parts supplied by reference TRBV11-2 and TRBJ1-2, is EAGVAQSPRYKIIEKRQSVAFWCNPISGHATLYWYQQILGQGPKLLIQFQNNGVVDDSQLPKDRFSAERLKGVDSTLKIQPAKLEDSAVYLCASSPTYRGGYTFGSGTRLTVV.

This clone appeared once. J is TRBJ2-3 and V is TRBV7-3; D ambiguous. The V end lost 3 bases, the J end lost 2 bases, and 9 bases lay between the germline ends. The germline V gene encodes CDR1 SGHTA and CDR2 FQGTGA. The CDR3 runs 14 residues. The DNA for the CDR3 is TGTGCCAGCAGCTTGGAAGCGCACACAGATACGCAGTATTTT. This encodes CASSLEAHTDTQYF.